These 19 T cell receptor beta chains share one sample of origin, sequenced in a study of T cell clonality in common variable immunodeficiency. Measured with immunoSEQ multiplex PCR; TCRdb has only the in-frame clones, and not every one. Altogether 35,000 to 50,000 clones were found in the sample, and no singletons occur. The sequenced sample consisted of peripheral blood mononuclear cells. These receptor sequences come from a person aged 18 to 70 in good health.

This clone was picked up a small number of times. The CDR3 extends 3 residues past the end of the read, so its final part is completed from the germline J gene. The V and J genes are TRBV11-2 and TRBJ2-3; 12 bases are a match to TRBD2. The germline V gene encodes CDR1 SGHAT and CDR2 FQNNGV. CDR3 size: 15 residues. The J segment lost 1 base and the V segment lost 5 bases, leaving 1 base of the junction unmatched. CDR3 DNA, as far as it was read: TGTGCCAGCAGCCGGACTAGCGGGGGCACAGATACG. Translated: CASSRTSGGTDT. Given in full, the CDR3 is CASSRTSGGTDTQYF. Full variable domain (missing parts from reference TRBV11-2 and TRBJ2-3): EAGVAQSPRYKIIEKRQSVAFWCNPISGHATLYWYQQILGQGPKLLIQFQNNGVVDDSQLPKDRFSAERLKGVDSTLKIQPAKLEDSAVYLCASSRTSGGTDTQYFGPGTRLTVL.

This clone has ten or more counts. Read sequence stops 3 residues before the CDR3 end, and the germline J gene provides the missing end. The genes are TRBV4-1 and TRBJ2-5; 7 bases fit TRBD1. CDR3 length: 15 residues. With 0 bases clipped from V and 5 bases from J, the junction kept 6 bases outside the gene matches. Germline loops: CDR1 MGHRA, CDR2 YSYEKL. CDR3 loop: CASSQERGRLETQYF. CDR3 DNA (partial): TGCGCCAGCAGCCAAGAAAGGGGGCGACTGGAGACC.

This clone was counted ten times or more. The sequence runs out 3 residues before the end of the CDR3; the remainder is reconstructed from the germline J gene. This chain uses TRBV11-3 with TRBJ2-1; D may be TRBD2 (5 bases). The CDR3 has 15 amino acids. The germline V gene has CDR1 SGHNT and CDR2 YENEEA. V lost 8 bases and J 4 bases, leaving 18 bases between the germline ends. CDR3 bases read: TGTGCCAGCTGTATTCAGGCGGGCCCTTACAATGAG. Translating it yields CASCIQAGPYNE. The CDR3 as a whole reads CASCIQAGPYNEQFF.

This clone was seen at least ten times. The read is 3 residues too short to cover the CDR3 end, so that end is filled in from the germline J gene. This sequence joins TRBV5-4 and TRBJ2-3; D perhaps matches TRBD2 (6 bases). V gave up 3 bases and J gave up 1 base, with 9 bases separating them. Germline CDR1 reads SGHNT; CDR2 reads YYREEE (reference sequence). The CDR3 covers 14 residues. CDR3 protein: CASSWDSGTDTQYF. The CDR3 bases that were read are TGTGCCAGCAGCTGGGACTCGGGCACAGATACG.

In its sample, this clone was seen many times. The CDR3 extends 3 residues past the end of the read, so its final part is completed from the germline J gene. The rearrangement joins TRBV13 to TRBJ2-5; TRBD2 matches at 9 bases. The V gene end was trimmed by 4 bases and the J gene end by 4 bases; junction bases not matched to a gene: 10. Germline values: CDR1 PRHDT, CDR2 FYEKMQ (reference sequence). The CDR3 has 16 residues. The sequenced part of the CDR3 DNA is TGTGCCAGCAGCTCGTGGGCGGGGGGGCTTGGAGAGACC. It specifies CASSSWAGGLGET. The CDR3 as a whole reads CASSSWAGGLGETQYF.

This clone showed up many times. CDR3 amino acids: CASSSGQGPSTDTQYF. CDR3 DNA (partial): TGTGCCAGCAGCTCCGGACAGGGGCCTAGCACAGATACG. This chain joins TRBV7-3 and TRBJ2-3; 9 bases line up with TRBD1. Sequencing ends 3 residues short of the CDR3 end; the germline J gene provides the rest. With 4 bases clipped from V and 0 bases from J, the junction kept 5 bases outside the gene matches. CDR1 and CDR2 (germline): SGHTA, FQGTGA. The CDR3 runs 16 residues. Combining the CDR3 with reference TRBV7-3 and TRBJ2-3 gives the whole variable domain GAGVSQTPSNKVTEKGKYVELRCDPISGHTALYWYRQSLGQGPEFLIYFQGTGAADDSGLPNDRFFAVRPEGSVSTLKIQRTERGDSAVYLCASSSGQGPSTDTQYFGPGTRLTVL.

At least ten counts were recorded for this clone. CDR3 DNA (partial): TGTGCCAGCTCACCACCCATGACCGGACTCAAATCTGGGGCCAACGTC. Protein sequence: CASSPPMTGLKSGANV. In full, the CDR3 reads CASSPPMTGLKSGANVLTF. This chain joins TRBV18 and TRBJ2-6; TRBD2 is a possible D gene (5 bases). The read falls 3 residues short of the CDR3 end, and the missing part is taken from the germline J gene. V was trimmed by 0 bases and J by 1 base, leaving 16 bases between them. Germline V CDR1 and CDR2: KGHSH, LQKENI. This CDR3 comprises 19 residues.

This clone showed up many times. CDR3 DNA (partial): TGTGCCTGGAGTCAAGGACAGGGCCGGAATCAGCCC. Amino acid sequence: CAWSQGQGRNQP. The CDR3, in full, reads CAWSQGQGRNQPQHF. This chain connects TRBV30 to TRBJ1-5; 8 nucleotides align to TRBD1. The missing CDR3 end, 3 residues past where the read stops, is filled in from the germline J gene. The trim removed 2 bases at V and 4 bases at J, leaving 7 bases unmatched. The CDR3 consists of 15 residues. In germline, CDR1 is GTSNPN, CDR2 SVGIG (reference sequence).

This clone showed up many times. The DNA ends 3 residues before the CDR3 does, and the rest of the CDR3 is filled in from the germline J gene. The chain employs TRBV20-1 and TRBJ2-3, with TRBD2 identical over 9 bases. Germline lookup yields CDR1 DFQATT and CDR2 SNEGSKA (reference sequence). This CDR3 has 15 residues. V trimming: 1 base; J trimming: 2 bases; junction bases outside the gene matches: 4. CDR3 DNA (partial): TGCAGTGCTAGAGGGCGGGAGGGTACCACAGATACG. Protein: CSARGREGTTDT. The complete CDR3 protein is CSARGREGTTDTQYF.

This clone was picked up many times. The CDR3 end falls 3 residues outside the read, so it is completed with the germline J gene. The chain links TRBV18 to TRBJ2-7; D possibly corresponds to TRBD2 (5 bases). Trimming left V 3 bases short and J 0 bases short, with 15 bases between. Germline CDR1 reads KGHSH; CDR2 reads LQKENI. The CDR3 loop spans 16 amino acids. The CDR3 DNA, read in part, is TGTGCCAGCTCACCCCCCCTCGAGCGGAGCTCCTACGAG. Protein: CASSPPLERSSYE. The whole CDR3 protein reads CASSPPLERSSYEQYF.

In this sample, this clone turned up many times. The missing CDR3 end, 3 residues past where the read stops, is filled in from the germline J gene. J is TRBJ2-7 and V is TRBV28; tentative D call: TRBD1 (5 bases). V was trimmed by 8 bases and J by 0 bases, leaving 14 bases between them. This CDR3 region has 14 residues. CDR1 is MDHEN, CDR2 SYDVKM, per germline. The CDR3 loop is CASLRVGSSYEQYF. CDR3 DNA (partial): TGTGCCAGCCTCAGGGTGGGAAGCTCCTACGAG.

This clone was detected many times. Sequence at one end of the junction differs from germline and may be a read error. The CDR3 end is not reached by the read, which stops 3 residues before it; the germline J gene fills it in. This chain joins TRBV4-1 and TRBJ1-1; 9 nucleotides line up with TRBD1. The CDR3 is made up of 15 amino acids. The V gene's germline CDR1 is MGHRA and CDR2 YSYEKL. The CDR3 reads CASCQDRGWKGEAFF. CDR3 DNA, as far as it was read: TGCGCCAGCTGCCAGGACAGGGGATGGAAAGGTGAA.

This clone has ten or more counts. Sequencing ends 3 residues short of the CDR3 end; the germline J gene provides the rest. The chain recombines TRBV23-1 with TRBJ2-1, with TRBD1 matching over 11 bases. TRBV23-1 is filed as an ORF, its function uncertain. The CDR3 loop spans 16 amino acids. J lost 5 bases, V lost 6 bases, and 9 bases had no gene match. CDR3 DNA, as far as it was read: TGCGCCAGCAGGCAAGGACAGGGGGCGCGGCACAATGAG. Protein: CASRQGQGARHNE. The whole CDR3 protein reads CASRQGQGARHNEQFF.

This clone came up many times. The read halts 3 residues ahead of the CDR3 end, with the missing end drawn from the germline J gene. The rearrangement uses TRBV19 and TRBJ2-5, with D tentatively TRBD2 (6 bases). V shed 4 bases and J shed 1 base, with 19 bases lying between them. Germline V lookup: CDR1 LNHDA, CDR2 SQIVND (reference sequence). CDR3 length: 17 amino acids. The part of the CDR3 DNA that was read is TGTGCCAGTAGTAAACTAACCGGGGGACTGGGCCAAGAGACC. Translating it yields CASSKLTGGLGQET. From start to end, the CDR3 is CASSKLTGGLGQETQYF.

This clone came up many times. The CDR3 goes on 3 residues after the read ends, and that part is filled in from the germline J gene. J is TRBJ2-1 and V is TRBV7-3; a weak D match, TRBD1 (6 bases). Trimming cost V 2 bases and J 7 bases, with 15 bases left between them. The length of the CDR3 is 15 residues. Germline loops: CDR1 SGHTA, CDR2 FQGTGA. This CDR3 is CASSLFGGGRNEQFF. The part of the CDR3 DNA that was read is TGTGCCAGCAGCTTATTTGGGGGCGGTCGGAATGAG.

This clone was counted ten times or more. At one boundary the junction diverges from the germline segment, which might be a read error. From the germline J gene comes the end of the CDR3, since the read stops 3 residues before it. Different DNA sequences within this sample yield the same CDR3. The chain joins TRBV10-3 to TRBJ2-1, with TRBD2 matching 7 bases. The germline V gene encodes CDR1 ENHRY and CDR2 SYGVKD. The CDR3 runs 16 residues. CDR3 DNA (partial): TGCGCCATCAGTGAGTCGATCGCGGGAGACTACAATGAG. It specifies CAISESIAGDYNE. The whole CDR3 protein is CAISESIAGDYNEQFF.

At least ten counts were recorded for this clone. The read halts 3 residues ahead of the CDR3 end, with the missing end drawn from the germline J gene. This sequence joins TRBV4-2 and TRBJ1-5; 7 bases agree with TRBD1. Germline V CDR1 and CDR2: LGHNA, YNFKEQ. V dropped 0 bases and J dropped 4; count of bases not matched to a gene: 3. CDR3 length: 15 amino acids. CDR3 sequence reads: CASSQDPQGNQPQHF. Partial CDR3 DNA: TGTGCCAGCAGCCAAGATCCACAGGGGAATCAGCCC.

In its sample, this clone was seen many times. The CDR3 end is not reached by the read, which stops 3 residues before it; the germline J gene fills it in. V and J are TRBV30 and TRBJ1-5, with D possibly being TRBD1 (5 bases). The V end lost 1 base, the J end lost 7 bases, and 11 bases lay between the germline ends. Germline V gene sequence: CDR1 GTSNPN, CDR2 SVGIG (reference sequence). The CDR3 is made up of 13 amino acids. This CDR3 is CAWSGGLRQPQHF. The DNA read from the CDR3 is TGTGCCTGGAGTGGGGGCTTACGGCAGCCC. Full variable domain (rest looked up from reference TRBV30 and TRBJ1-5): SQTIHQWPATLVQPVGSPLSLECTVEGTSNPNLYWYRQAAGRGLQLLFYSVGIGQISSEVPQNLSASRPQDRQFILSSKKLLLSDSGFYLCAWSGGLRQPQHFGDGTRLSIL.

This clone was observed a handful of times. The read ends 3 residues early relative to the CDR3; the germline J gene fills the gap. This chain uses TRBV7-9 with TRBJ2-4, with a possible D match to TRBD1 (6 bases). The CDR3 contains 14 residues. Per germline, CDR1 SEHNR and CDR2 FQNEAQ (reference sequence). The CDR3 region is CASSLGRGDYGQYF. CDR3 bases read: TGTGCCAGCAGCTTAGGCAGGGGAGACTATGGT.